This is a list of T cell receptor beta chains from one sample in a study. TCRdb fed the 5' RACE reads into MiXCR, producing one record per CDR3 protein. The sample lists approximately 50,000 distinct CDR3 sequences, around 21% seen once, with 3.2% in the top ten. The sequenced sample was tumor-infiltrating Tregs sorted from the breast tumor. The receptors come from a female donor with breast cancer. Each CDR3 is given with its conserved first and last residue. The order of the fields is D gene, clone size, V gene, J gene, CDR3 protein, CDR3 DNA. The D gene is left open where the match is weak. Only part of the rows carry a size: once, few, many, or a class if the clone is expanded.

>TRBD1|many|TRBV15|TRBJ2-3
CATSSRRDRVMYTQYF
TGTGCCACCAGCTCAAGAAGAGACAGGGTGATGTATACGCAGTATTTT
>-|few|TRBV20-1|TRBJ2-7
CSAKGTLRGSYEQYF
TGCAGTGCTAAAGGCACCCTGAGAGGTTCCTACGAGCAGTACTTC
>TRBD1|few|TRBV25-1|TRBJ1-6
CASSEGWDRNSPLHF
TGTGCCAGCAGTGAAGGGTGGGACAGAAATTCACCCCTCCACTTT
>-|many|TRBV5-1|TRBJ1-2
CASSLAGPYGYTF
TGCGCCAGCAGCTTGGCAGGACCCTATGGCTACACCTTC
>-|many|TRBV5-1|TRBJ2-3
CASSLMGGVGTDTQYF
TGCGCCAGCAGCTTGATGGGGGGCGTTGGCACAGATACGCAGTATTTT
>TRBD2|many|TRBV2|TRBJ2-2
CASSDGRGSTGELFF
TGTGCCAGCAGTGATGGGAGGGGAAGCACCGGGGAGCTGTTTTTT
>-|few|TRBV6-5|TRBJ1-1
CASRKAGGVEAFF
TGTGCCAGCAGGAAAGCGGGGGGGGTTGAAGCTTTCTTT
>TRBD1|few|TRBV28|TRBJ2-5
CASSQGGGETQYF
TGTGCCAGCAGCCAAGGGGGCGGAGAGACCCAGTACTTC
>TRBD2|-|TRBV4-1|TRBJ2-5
CASSQPKGLAGVGETQYF
TGCGCCAGCAGCCAACCCAAGGGACTAGCGGGAGTTGGTGAGACCCAGTACTTC
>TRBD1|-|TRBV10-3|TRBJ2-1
CAIRPGQGGGEQFF
TGTGCCATCAGACCCGGACAGGGCGGCGGTGAGCAGTTCTTC
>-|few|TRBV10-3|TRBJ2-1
CATSGNYNEQFF
TGTGCCACCTCAGGGAATTACAATGAGCAGTTCTTC
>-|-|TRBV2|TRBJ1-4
CASSEIRKNEKLFF
TGTGCCAGCAGTGAAATCAGGAAGAATGAAAAACTGTTTTTT
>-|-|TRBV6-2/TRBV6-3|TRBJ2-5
CASSPSGVKTQCF
TGTGCCAGCAGTCCCTCAGGGGTAAAGACCCAGTGCTTC
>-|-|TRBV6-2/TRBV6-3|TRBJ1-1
CATSYRVNTEAFF
TGTGCCACCAGTTATAGGGTGAACACTGAAGCTTTCTTT
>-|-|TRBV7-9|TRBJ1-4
CASSLEMTNEKLFF
TGTGCCAGCAGCTTAGAGATGACTAATGAAAAACTGTTTTTT
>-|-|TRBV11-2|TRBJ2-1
CASSFSTSPQFF
TGTGCCAGCAGCTTTTCTACTAGCCCCCAGTTCTTC
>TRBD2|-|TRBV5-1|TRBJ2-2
CASSLRQLAGNTGELFF
TGCGCCAGCAGCTTGCGTCAACTAGCGGGGAACACCGGGGAGCTGTTTTTT
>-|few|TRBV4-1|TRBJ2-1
CASSHVRGRKGNNEQFF
TGCGCCAGCAGCCATGTCCGAGGGCGGAAGGGGAACAATGAGCAGTTCTTC
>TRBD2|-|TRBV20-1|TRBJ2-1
CSAKNSGRGGYNEQFF
TGCAGTGCTAAGAATAGCGGGAGGGGGGGGTACAATGAGCAGTTCTTC
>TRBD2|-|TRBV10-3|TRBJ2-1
CAISESLAGLNNEQFF
TGTGCCATCAGTGAGTCGCTAGCGGGCCTAAACAATGAGCAGTTCTTC
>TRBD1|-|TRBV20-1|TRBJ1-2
CSARDSVGTANYGYTF
TGCAGTGCTAGAGATAGTGTTGGGACAGCTAACTATGGCTACACCTTC
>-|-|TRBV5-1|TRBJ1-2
CASSLESGGWTSRNGYTF
TGCGCCAGCAGCTTGGAGAGCGGCGGCTGGACCTCTAGGAATGGCTACACCTTC
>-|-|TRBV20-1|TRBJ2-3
CSARDWVGRDTQYF
TGCAGTGCTAGAGATTGGGTAGGGCGGGATACGCAGTATTTT
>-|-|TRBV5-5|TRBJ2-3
CASSLQVGQFTDTQYF
TGTGCCAGCAGCTTGCAAGTAGGTCAGTTCACAGATACGCAGTATTTT
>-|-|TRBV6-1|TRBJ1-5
CAGSDPGQPQHF
TGTGCCGGCAGTGATCCCGGCCAGCCCCAGCATTTT
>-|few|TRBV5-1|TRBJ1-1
CASSFEGHSEAFF
TGCGCCAGCAGCTTTGAGGGGCACAGTGAAGCTTTCTTT
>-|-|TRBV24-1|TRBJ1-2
CATSANYSYTF
TGTGCCACCAGTGCCAACTATAGCTACACCTTC
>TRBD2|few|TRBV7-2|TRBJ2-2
CASSSLAGLNTGELFF
TGTGCCAGCAGCTCACTAGCGGGACTGAACACCGGGGAGCTGTTTTTT
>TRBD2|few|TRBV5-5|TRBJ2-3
CASSLNLGGTDTQYF
TGTGCCAGCAGCTTGAATCTGGGGGGGACAGATACGCAGTATTTT